This T cell receptor (beta chain) was recovered during a study of cytomegalovirus exposure and HLA in healthy donors. Study at large: A data release that came early held some 84 million unique TCRs from HLA-typed donors. Notes on the study in general: Published work reported that the classifier diagnosed cytomegalovirus status with high specificity and sensitivity. Highly shared sequence variants in one cluster were likely a sequencing artifact. Rarity marked most TCR sequences, yet some public TCRs occurred in many donors.

Per the germline V gene, CDR1 is SGHRS and CDR2 is YFSETQ. Unmatched junction bases numbered 11, after V lost 4 bases and J lost 7 bases. This CDR3 has 15 amino acids. Use of 60 Vbeta and 13 Jbeta primers characterized the PCR. Sequenced by immunoSEQ multiplex PCR; TCRdb stores in-frame clones only, minus some. The listing contains 75,000 to 95,000 clones. To note about this clone: What it recognizes is unknown.

Specimen: PBMCs. The receptor's source is a woman aged 60 to 75 in good health and CMV-seronegative. The V gene is TRBV5-1, the J gene TRBJ2-5; TRBD1 agrees at 9 bases. The CDR3 DNA is TGCGCCAGCAGCGACACCGGGACAGGGTCTGGGACCCAGTACTTC. As protein: CASSDTGTGSGTQYF.